This TCR beta chain derives from a study of cytomegalovirus exposure and HLA in healthy donors. Turning to this clone: Its antigen is still unknown.

The PCR contained 60 Vbeta and 13 Jbeta primers. Sequencing was performed with immunoSEQ multiplex PCR; in TCRdb, only in-frame clones are kept and a portion is missing. The data show approximately 160,000 clones, 75% to 80% seen once. Per the germline V gene, CDR1 is ENHRY and CDR2 is SYGVKD. There are 15 residues in the CDR3. Deletions cut 8 bases from V and 2 bases from J, with 18 bases between. Overall study findings and caveats: The authors later found HLA-associated TCR beta chains more clonally expanded than equally common others. Earlier analysis found most TCR beta V segments productive about 90% or about 30% of the time. Researchers reported from a later analysis that most CMV-associated TCR beta chains appeared HLA-restricted.

The rearrangement joins TRBV10-3 to TRBJ1-2; weak D call: TRBD1 (6 bases). This sequence originates from a male donor in good health and CMV-seronegative. Material: PBMCs. The CDR3 region has the DNA TGTGCCATCGGGGCAGGGGTGACGACGAACTATGGCTACACCTTC. Amino acids: CAIGAGVTTNYGYTF.